A single sample is the source of the 29 T cell receptor beta chains below, sequenced in a study of preoperative IRX-2 immunotherapy in early breast cancer. The treatment was: preoperative locoregional IRX-2 cytokine immunotherapy. The method was immunoSEQ multiplex PCR; TCRdb's version includes in-frame clones alone and lacks a portion of them. Of 43,000 or so clones in the sample, approximately 94% were seen once. Sequences were derived from tumor tissue, sampled after IRX-2 immunotherapy. The source is a human donor with breast cancer.

The J gene is TRBJ1-3, the V gene TRBV6-5, with D unclear. Germline V gives CDR1 MNHEY, CDR2 SVGAGI. V lost 2 bases, J lost 3 bases, and 8 bases lay in between. The CDR3 sequence is 14 residues long. The CDR3 bases are TGTGCCAGCAGTTACGGGTCTCATGGAAACACCATATATTTT. It specifies CASSYGSHGNTIYF.

This clone showed up just once. This chain links TRBV6-1 with TRBJ1-3; D is unresolved. The CDR3 consists of 14 residues. Trimming left V 3 bases short and J 0 bases short, with 6 bases between. In germline, CDR1 is MNHNS, CDR2 SASEGT. The CDR3 loop reads CASSEGPSGNTIYF. CDR3 nucleotide sequence: TGTGCCAGCAGTGAGGGCCCCTCTGGAAACACCATATATTTT.

The chain combines TRBV6-6 with TRBJ2-7, with a tentative D call TRBD1 (6 bases). The CDR3 is 12 amino acids. Looked up from germline, CDR1 is MNHNY and CDR2 is SVGAGI (reference sequence). Trimming left V 6 bases short and J 3 bases short, with 9 bases between. CDR3 sequence reads: CASSQGIYEQYF. CDR3 sequence (DNA): TGTGCCAGCAGCCAGGGGATCTACGAGCAGTACTTC.

The V call is TRBV2, the J call TRBJ2-7, with 7 bases aligning to TRBD2. V was clipped by 6 bases and J by 7 bases; unmatched bases: 6. Germline CDR1 reads SNHLY; CDR2 reads FYNNEI. This CDR3 spans 12 amino acids. CDR3 DNA sequence: TGTGCCAGCAGGGGGGGGTATGGGGAGCAGTACTTC. Translating gives CASRGGYGEQYF. Complete variable domain (other parts from reference TRBV2 and TRBJ2-7): EPEVTQTPSHQVTQMGQEVILRCVPISNHLYFYWYRQILGQKVEFLVSFYNNEISEKSEIFDDQFSVERPDGSNFTLKIRSTKLEDSAMYFCASRGGYGEQYFGPGTRLTVT.

The rearrangement joins TRBV30 to TRBJ1-3; D perhaps matches TRBD1 (5 bases). Per germline, CDR1 GTSNPN and CDR2 SVGIG (reference sequence). There are 14 residues in the CDR3. The V end was cut by 3 bases, the J end by 0 bases, with 9 bases between. DNA for the CDR3: TGTGCCTGGAGAACAGGTCACTCTGGAAACACCATATATTTT. It yields the protein CAWRTGHSGNTIYF.

The gene calls are TRBV28 and TRBJ2-1; 9 bases match TRBD2. CDR3 length: 16 residues. Looked up from germline, CDR1 is MDHEN and CDR2 is SYDVKM. Trimming took 6 bases from V and 3 from J; bases not matched to a gene: 9. The DNA for the CDR3 is TGTGCCAGCAGCCCCCTCTGGCGGGAGGGCTACAATGAGCAGTTCTTC. Its protein is CASSPLWREGYNEQFF.

The rearrangement links TRBV18 to TRBJ2-3; maybe TRBD1 (7 bases). V was pared by 1 base and J by 5 bases, with 16 bases between. The CDR3 extends over 16 amino acids. The V gene's germline CDR1 is KGHSH and CDR2 LQKENI. For the CDR3, the DNA is TGTGCCAGCTCACCACGGAGGGGGCATATGGTAGATACGCAGTATTTT. It specifies CASSPRRGHMVDTQYF.

The CDR3 DNA sequence: TGTGCCTGGAGTGGGGCACTAGGACTAGCGGGATACAATGAGCAGTTCTTC. It yields the protein CAWSGALGLAGYNEQFF. The chain employs TRBV30 and TRBJ2-1; TRBD2 matches 12 bases. Germline-derived CDR1 and CDR2 are GTSNPN and SVGIG (reference sequence). The CDR3 runs 17 residues. The junction had 8 bases not matched to a gene; V was cut back by 1 base and J by 4 bases.

This sequence joins TRBV7-9 and TRBJ2-1, with 9 nucleotides matching TRBD2. Germline CDR1 SEHNR, CDR2 FQNEAQ (reference sequence). The CDR3 runs 16 residues. The J segment lost 3 bases and the V segment lost 0 bases, leaving 3 bases of the junction unmatched. CDR3 sequence reads: CASSLALAGRYNEQFF. The CDR3 DNA reads TGTGCCAGCAGCTTAGCGCTAGCGGGGCGCTACAATGAGCAGTTCTTC. Combining the CDR3 with reference TRBV7-9 and TRBJ2-1 gives the whole variable domain DTGVSQNPRHKITKRGQNVTFRCDPISEHNRLYWYRQTLGQGPEFLTYFQNEAQLEKSRLLSDRFSAERPKGSFSTLEIQRTEQGDSAMYLCASSLALAGRYNEQFFGPGTRLTVL.

The chain is built from TRBV28 and TRBJ2-7; 8 bases are shared with TRBD1. The CDR3 sequence is 15 residues long. The V gene end was trimmed by 5 bases and the J gene end by 3 bases; junction bases not matched to a gene: 9. The V gene's germline CDR1 is MDHEN and CDR2 SYDVKM. The CDR3 DNA follows: TGTGCCAGCAGTAGCTCCGGGACAGGCAACTACGAGCAGTACTTC. This gives the protein CASSSSGTGNYEQYF.

The table lists this clone with a count of one. The chain uses TRBV10-3 and TRBJ1-4; 7 bases are a match to TRBD1. Looked up from germline, CDR1 is ENHRY and CDR2 is SYGVKD. This CDR3 spans 15 amino acids. With 3 bases clipped from V and 5 bases from J, the junction kept 6 bases outside the gene matches. CDR3 amino acids: CAISDSQGVNEKLFF. CDR3 DNA: TGTGCCATCAGTGACTCTCAGGGGGTGAATGAAAAACTGTTTTTT.

As for this clone: An end of the junction differs from the germline gene, which may be a read error. The J gene is TRBJ2-3, the V gene TRBV7-8; D ambiguous. Germline V gives CDR1 SGHVS, CDR2 FQNEAQ. This CDR3 has 16 amino acids. CDR3 coding DNA: TGTGCCAGCATCTTAACGGACCGGTCTTTTCCCGATACGCAGTATTTT. Its protein is CASILTDRSFPDTQYF. The full variable domain, in which reference TRBV7-8 and TRBJ2-3 provide the parts outside the CDR3, is GAGVSQSPRYKVAKRGQDVALRCDPISGHVSLFWYQQALGQGPEFLTYFQNEAQLDKSGLPSDRFFAERPEGSVSTLKIQRTQQEDSAVYLCASILTDRSFPDTQYFGPGTRLTVL.

The chain joins TRBV5-1 to TRBJ1-4, with 10 nucleotides matching TRBD1. Germline assignment: CDR1 SGHRS and CDR2 YFSETQ. The CDR3 extends over 15 amino acids. Unmatched junction bases numbered 7, after V lost 4 bases and J lost 7 bases. As DNA, the CDR3 is TGCGCCAGCAGCAGGGAGGGACAGGGGTTTGAAAAACTGTTTTTT. Protein sequence: CASSREGQGFEKLFF.

V and J are TRBV25-1 and TRBJ2-7; D uncertain. CDR3 size: 15 residues. Trimming took 5 bases from V and 2 from J, leaving 16 bases between them. Germline V CDR1 and CDR2: MGHDK, SYGVNS. CDR3 in amino acids: CASSKGSRRPYEQYF. The CDR3, as DNA: TGTGCCAGCAGTAAAGGGTCCCGAAGGCCCTACGAGCAGTACTTC.

The V call is TRBV5-4, the J call TRBJ2-7; the D gene is possibly TRBD2 (6 bases). Trimming took 2 bases from V and 6 from J, leaving 21 bases between them. CDR3 size: 16 residues. CDR1 is SGHNT and CDR2 is YYREEE in the germline V gene (reference sequence). The CDR3: CASSFGVRDSFGEQYF. The CDR3 nucleotides are TGTGCCAGCAGCTTTGGGGTTCGGGACTCTTTCGGCGAGCAGTACTTC.

This clone came up once. The V gene is TRBV6-6, the J gene TRBJ2-5; no definite D call. Germline V lookup: CDR1 MNHNY, CDR2 SVGAGI (reference sequence). The V and J ends lost 4 bases and 5 bases respectively, with 8 bases between them. This CDR3 spans 12 amino acids. The CDR3 nucleotides are TGTGCCAGCAGTTTTGGGTCGGAGACCCAGTACTTC. Translating gives CASSFGSETQYF.

This sequence joins TRBV5-1 and TRBJ2-7; 7 bases map to TRBD1. Unmatched junction bases numbered 4, after V lost 3 bases and J lost 4 bases. From germline, CDR1 is SGHRS and CDR2 YFSETQ. This CDR3 is 13 amino acids long. The CDR3 bases are TGCGCCAGCAGCTCCGGGACAGTGTACGAGCAGTACTTC. It codes for CASSSGTVYEQYF.

This clone was recorded once. This chain connects TRBV9 to TRBJ1-4, with unresolved D. The CDR3 has 15 amino acids. Germline V gives CDR1 SGDLS, CDR2 YYNGEE. Trimming cost V 1 base and J 1 base, with 8 bases left between them. The DNA for the CDR3 is TGTGCCAGCAGCGTATTAGGGCGAACTAATGAAAAACTGTTTTTT. It translates to CASSVLGRTNEKLFF. Full variable domain (missing parts from reference TRBV9 and TRBJ1-4): DSGVTQTPKHLITATGQRVTLRCSPRSGDLSVYWYQQSLDQGLQFLIQYYNGEERAKGNILERFSAQQFPDLHSELNLSSLELGDSALYFCASSVLGRTNEKLFFGSGTQLSVL.

This chain connects TRBV7-2 to TRBJ1-5; D remains ambiguous. V was cut by 9 bases and J by 0 bases, with 6 bases left in between. This CDR3 is built from 12 residues. Germline assignment: CDR1 SGHTA and CDR2 FQGNSA. CDR3: CASHNSNQPQHF. The CDR3 nucleotides are TGTGCCAGTCATAATAGCAATCAGCCCCAGCATTTT.

V is TRBV6-5 and J is TRBJ1-2; 7 bases are a match to TRBD1. The CDR3 covers 15 residues. Losses at the gene ends were 6 bases for V and 6 bases for J; bases not matched to a gene: 13. Germline-derived CDR1 and CDR2 are MNHEY and SVGAGI. The CDR3 coding sequence is TGTGCCAGCAGAAGACAGGGTCCCTTATTAGATGGCTACACCTTC. It codes for CASRRQGPLLDGYTF.

The rearrangement links TRBV4-3 to TRBJ2-2; 15 bases align to TRBD2. The length of the CDR3 is 18 residues. J gave up 10 bases and V 3 bases, and 12 bases lay outside the gene matches. CDR1 is LGHNA and CDR2 is YSLEER in the germline V gene. The CDR3 bases are TGCGCCAGCAGCCATCCCCGCCGGACTAGCGGGAGGGCGGAGGAGCTGTTTTTT. Amino acids: CASSHPRRTSGRAEELFF.

This chain links TRBV25-1 with TRBJ1-2; D is undetermined. The CDR3 has 12 residues. Germline CDR1 is MGHDK and CDR2 is SYGVNS. V was trimmed by 4 bases and J by 4 bases, leaving 7 bases between them. CDR3 sequence: CASSVMGYGYTF. The CDR3 DNA sequence: TGTGCCAGCAGTGTCATGGGCTATGGCTACACCTTC.

V and J are TRBV5-1 and TRBJ1-4; possible D gene TRBD1, 5 bases. CDR3 length equals 16 residues. Germline CDR1 SGHRS, CDR2 YFSETQ. Trimming removed 5 bases from V and 6 bases from J, with 20 bases in between. The CDR3: CASRGGAGRKDEKLFF. Written as DNA, the CDR3 is TGCGCCAGCAGGGGAGGGGCAGGGCGAAAGGATGAAAAACTGTTTTTT. The variable domain in full, with the rest retrieved from reference TRBV5-1 and TRBJ1-4, is KAGVTQTPRYLIKTRGQQVTLSCSPISGHRSVSWYQQTPGQGLQFLFEYFSETQRNKGNFPGRFSGRQFSNSRSEMNVSTLELGDSALYLCASRGGAGRKDEKLFFGSGTQLSVL.

The rearrangement links TRBV19 to TRBJ1-4; D gene uncertain. The ends were cut back, 6 bases at V and 5 bases at J, with 7 bases in the middle. CDR1 and CDR2 from the germline V gene are LNHDA and SQIVND (reference sequence). The CDR3 contains 12 residues. CDR3 sequence: CASRSDNEKLFF. The CDR3 nucleotides are TGTGCCAGTAGGTCGGACAATGAAAAACTGTTTTTT. Drawing the rest from reference TRBV19 and TRBJ1-4, the complete variable domain is DGGITQSPKYLFRKEGQNVTLSCEQNLNHDAMYWYRQDPGQGLRLIYYSQIVNDFQKGDIAEGYSVSREKKESFPLTVTSAQKNPTAFYLCASRSDNEKLFFGSGTQLSVL.

V is TRBV6-5 and J is TRBJ2-5; TRBD1 matches 9 bases. This CDR3 has 14 amino acids. Trimming at V came to 8 bases and at J to 5 bases, leaving 9 bases not matched to a gene. Germline V lookup: CDR1 MNHEY, CDR2 SVGAGI. The DNA of the CDR3 is TGTGCCAGCTCTGGGACAGGGCGGCGGGAGACCCAGTACTTC. It codes for CASSGTGRRETQYF.

This clone was observed a few times. V usage is TRBV28 and J usage is TRBJ2-7; 8 bases are shared with TRBD1. The CDR3 is made up of 14 amino acids. Looked up from germline, CDR1 is MDHEN and CDR2 is SYDVKM. The ends lost 7 bases at V and 2 bases at J; junction bases unmatched: 7. CDR3 DNA: TGTGCCAGCACTTTGGACAGGGCAACCTACGAGCAGTACTTC. Its protein is CASTLDRATYEQYF.

V is TRBV6-5 and J is TRBJ2-5; D call uncertain. The CDR3 runs to 15 residues. V lost 2 bases, J lost 3 bases, and 13 bases lay in between. CDR1 and CDR2 from the germline V gene are MNHEY and SVGAGI. Here the CDR3 reads CASSYVGVAEETQYF. The CDR3 DNA follows: TGTGCCAGCAGTTACGTGGGTGTAGCCGAAGAGACCCAGTACTTC.

In DNA, the CDR3 is TGTGCCAGCAGTTCAACCCGTGGGGATGGGGAAAAACTGTTTTTT. It specifies CASSSTRGDGEKLFF. The chain recombines TRBV28 with TRBJ1-4; D unclear. Germline-derived CDR1 and CDR2 are MDHEN and SYDVKM. The V end was cut by 4 bases, the J end by 8 bases, with 17 bases between. The length of the CDR3 is 15 residues.

The chain's CDR3 is CASSWAGGSWGEQFF. DNA for the CDR3: TGTGCCAGCAGCTGGGCGGGGGGCTCCTGGGGTGAGCAGTTCTTC. The rearrangement joins TRBV11-2 to TRBJ2-1; 8 bases align to TRBD2. Germline CDR1 and CDR2: SGHAT and FQNNGV. V trimming: 4 bases; J trimming: 9 bases; junction bases outside the gene matches: 11. This CDR3 contains 15 residues.